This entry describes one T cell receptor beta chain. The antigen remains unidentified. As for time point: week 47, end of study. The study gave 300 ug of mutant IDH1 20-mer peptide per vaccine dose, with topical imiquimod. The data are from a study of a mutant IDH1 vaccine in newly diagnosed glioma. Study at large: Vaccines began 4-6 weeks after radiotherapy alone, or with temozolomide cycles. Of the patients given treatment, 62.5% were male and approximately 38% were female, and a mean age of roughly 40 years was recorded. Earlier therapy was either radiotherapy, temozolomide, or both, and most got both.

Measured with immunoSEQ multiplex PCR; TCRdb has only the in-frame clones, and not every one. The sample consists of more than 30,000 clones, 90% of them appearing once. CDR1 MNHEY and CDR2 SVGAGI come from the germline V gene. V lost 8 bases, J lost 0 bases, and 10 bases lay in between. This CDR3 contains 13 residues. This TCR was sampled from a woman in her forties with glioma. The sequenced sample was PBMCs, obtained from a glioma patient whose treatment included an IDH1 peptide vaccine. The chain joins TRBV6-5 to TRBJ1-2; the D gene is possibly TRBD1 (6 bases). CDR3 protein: CASRPGANYGYTF. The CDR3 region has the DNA TGTGCCAGCCGACCAGGGGCTAACTATGGCTACACCTTC.